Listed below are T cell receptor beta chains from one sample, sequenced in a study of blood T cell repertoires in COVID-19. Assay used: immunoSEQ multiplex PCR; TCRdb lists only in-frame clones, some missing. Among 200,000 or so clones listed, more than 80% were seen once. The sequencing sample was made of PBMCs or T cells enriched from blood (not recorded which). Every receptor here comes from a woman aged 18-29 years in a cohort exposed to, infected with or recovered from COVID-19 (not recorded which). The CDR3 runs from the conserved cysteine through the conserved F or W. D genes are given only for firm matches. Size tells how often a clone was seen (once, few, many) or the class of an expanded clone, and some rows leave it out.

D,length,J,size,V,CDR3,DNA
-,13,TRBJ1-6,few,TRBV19,CASAPAGNSPLHF,TGTGCCAGCGCACCGGCGGGCAATTCACCCCTCCACTTT
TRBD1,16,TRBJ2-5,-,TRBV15,CATSPRGLPPPKTQYF,TGTGCCACCAGCCCTAGGGGGCTGCCCCCACCAAAGACCCAGTACTTC
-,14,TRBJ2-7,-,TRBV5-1,CASSLASLSYEQYF,TGCGCCAGCAGCTTGGCGTCTCTTTCCTACGAGCAGTACTTC
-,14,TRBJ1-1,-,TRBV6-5,CASSYSEAPAEAFF,TGTGCCAGCAGTTACTCGGAGGCGCCGGCTGAAGCTTTCTTT
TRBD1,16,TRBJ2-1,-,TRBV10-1,CASSEWRDRAYNEQFF,TGCGCCAGCAGTGAGTGGCGGGACAGGGCCTACAATGAGCAGTTCTTC
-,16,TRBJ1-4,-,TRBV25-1,CASSERSAGQSEKLFF,TGTGCCAGCAGTGAAAGGTCCGCAGGGCAGTCTGAAAAACTGTTTTTT
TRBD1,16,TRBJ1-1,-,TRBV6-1,CASSEALAGGNTEAFF,TGTGCCAGCAGTGAAGCGCTTGCAGGGGGCAACACTGAAGCTTTCTTT
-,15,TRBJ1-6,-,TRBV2,CASSDAEGDNSPLHF,TGTGCCAGCAGTGACGCGGAGGGAGATAATTCACCCCTCCACTTT
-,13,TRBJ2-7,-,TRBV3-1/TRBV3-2,CASTLQGRNEQYF,TGTGCCAGCACCTTACAGGGCCGGAACGAGCAGTACTTC
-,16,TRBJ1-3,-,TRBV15,CATSRDSPSSGNTIYF,TGTGCCACCAGCAGAGATTCACCGAGCTCTGGAAACACCATATATTTT
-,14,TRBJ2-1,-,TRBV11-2,CASSFQGSDNEQFF,TGTGCCAGCAGCTTCCAGGGGAGCGACAATGAGCAGTTCTTC
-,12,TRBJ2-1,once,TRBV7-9,CASTFRGDEQFF,TGTGCCAGCACTTTCAGGGGCGATGAGCAGTTCTTC
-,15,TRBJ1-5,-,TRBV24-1,CATQRGRPGNQPQHF,TGTGCCACCCAACGGGGGAGGCCTGGCAATCAGCCCCAGCATTTT
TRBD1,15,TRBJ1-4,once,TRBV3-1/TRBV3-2,CASSRQTGANEKLFF,TGTGCCAGCAGCCGACAGACAGGGGCTAATGAAAAACTGTTTTTT
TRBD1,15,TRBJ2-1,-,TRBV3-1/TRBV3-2,CASSQNFDRDNEQFF,TGTGCCAGCAGCCAGAATTTCGACAGGGACAATGAGCAGTTCTTC
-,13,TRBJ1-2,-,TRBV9,CASSVPGTYGYTF,TGTGCCAGCAGCGTACCGGGAACCTATGGCTACACCTTC
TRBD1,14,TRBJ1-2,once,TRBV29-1,CSVEGFGTGYGYTF,TGCAGCGTTGAAGGTTTCGGGACAGGTTATGGCTACACCTTC
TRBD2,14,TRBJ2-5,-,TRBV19,CASRTSGRGETQYF,TGTGCCAGTAGGACTAGCGGGAGAGGAGAGACCCAGTACTTC
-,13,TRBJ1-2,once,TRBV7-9,CASSLESGGGYTF,TGTGCCAGCAGCTTAGAATCCGGGGGTGGCTACACCTTC
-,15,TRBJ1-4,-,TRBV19,CASSIQGLYNEKLFF,TGTGCCAGTAGTATTCAGGGGCTGTATAATGAAAAACTGTTTTTT
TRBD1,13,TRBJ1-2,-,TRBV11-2,CASSRDRNYGYTF,TGTGCCAGCAGCCGGGACAGGAACTATGGCTACACCTTC
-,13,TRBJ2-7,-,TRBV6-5,CASSDGQGYEQYF,TGTGCCAGCAGCGACGGACAAGGCTACGAGCAGTACTTC
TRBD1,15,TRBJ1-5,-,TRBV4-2,CASSHPGQGKQPQHF,TGTGCCAGCAGCCACCCGGGACAGGGGAAACAGCCCCAGCATTTT
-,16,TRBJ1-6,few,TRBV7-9,CASSLWVGAGDSPLHF,TGTGCCAGCAGCTTATGGGTAGGGGCAGGGGATTCACCCCTCCACTTT
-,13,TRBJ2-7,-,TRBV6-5,CASGDSDSYEQYF,TGTGCCAGCGGCGACAGTGACTCCTACGAGCAGTACTTC
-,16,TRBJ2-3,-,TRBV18,CASSPNEFSSTDTQYF,TGTGCCAGCTCCCCCAACGAGTTCTCTAGCACAGATACGCAGTATTTT
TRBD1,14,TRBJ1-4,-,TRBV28,CVSSNRGTNEKLFF,TGTGTCAGCAGTAACAGGGGAACTAATGAAAAACTGTTTTTT
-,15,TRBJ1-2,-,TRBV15,CATSRDRAGVDGYTF,TGTGCCACCAGCAGAGATCGGGCAGGGGTTGATGGCTACACCTTC
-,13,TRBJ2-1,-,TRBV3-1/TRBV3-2,CASSQEVRSSRFF,TGTGCCAGCAGCCAAGAGGTACGGAGCAGTAGGTTCTTC
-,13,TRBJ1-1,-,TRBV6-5,CASTWVIGGEAFF,TGTGCCTCCACATGGGTCATCGGGGGGGAAGCTTTCTTT
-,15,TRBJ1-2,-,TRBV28,CASSLWSRPEGGYTF,TGTGCCAGCAGTTTATGGAGCCGGCCGGAGGGGGGCTACACCTTC
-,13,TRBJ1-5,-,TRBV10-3,CAISGQSNQPQHF,TGTGCCATCAGTGGCCAGTCCAATCAGCCCCAGCATTTT
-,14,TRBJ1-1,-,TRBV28,CASSLLGRGSEAFF,TGTGCCAGCAGTTTATTGGGCAGGGGATCTGAAGCTTTCTTT
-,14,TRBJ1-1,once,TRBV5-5,CASSIGQTNTEAFF,TGTGCCAGCAGCATCGGACAGACAAACACTGAAGCTTTCTTT
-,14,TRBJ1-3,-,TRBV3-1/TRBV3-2,CASSQDSVGNTIYF,TGTGCCAGCAGCCAAGATAGCGTTGGAAACACCATATATTTT
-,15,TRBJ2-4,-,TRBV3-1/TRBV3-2,CASSRDWGDKNIQYF,TGTGCCAGCAGCCGGGACTGGGGGGACAAAAACATTCAGTACTTC
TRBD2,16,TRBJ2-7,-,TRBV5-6,CASSRTGTSGAYEQYF,TGTGCCAGCAGCCGAACCGGGACTAGCGGGGCCTACGAGCAGTACTTC
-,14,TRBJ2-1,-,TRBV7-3,CASSKLALGDEQFF,TGTGCCAGCAGCAAATTAGCTCTCGGCGATGAGCAGTTCTTC
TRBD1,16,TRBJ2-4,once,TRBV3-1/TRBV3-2,CASSQGGRGQKNIQYF,TGTGCCAGCAGCCAAGGGGGCCGGGGACAGAAAAACATTCAGTACTTC
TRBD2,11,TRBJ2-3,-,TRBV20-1,CSAGLADTQYF,TGCAGTGCAGGACTAGCAGATACGCAGTATTTT
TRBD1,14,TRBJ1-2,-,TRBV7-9,CASSKSGQLYGYTF,TGTGCCAGCAGCAAGTCGGGACAGCTTTATGGCTACACCTTC